This TCR beta chain is drawn from a study of OX40 agonist ivuxolimab in advanced cancers. Across the study: Age averaged around 58 years (range about 20 to 79), and just over 80% were male. Prior checkpoint blockade (anti-PD-1, anti-PD-L1 or anti-CTLA-4) was permitted; roughly 40% had it.

Drawing of blood for sampling happened at baseline, at cycle 4 day 1, and at cycle 7 day 1. Generated by immunoSEQ multiplex PCR, the TCRdb table keeps only in-frame clones and is missing some. The sample consists of about 45,000 clones, approximately 80% of them appearing once. This clone occurred once. No antigen is known for it. The germline CDR1 and CDR2 sequences are MNHEY and SVGAGI. The CDR3 runs 16 residues. J was trimmed by 4 bases and V by 1 base; bases with no gene match: 7. General study points: Both blood CD4+ and CD8+ T cells showed clonal growth by week 6 at 0.1 to 3.0 mg/kg.

V usage is TRBV6-5 and J usage is TRBJ2-7; 10 bases fit TRBD1. The clonotype comes from an adult with an advanced solid tumor such as melanoma, head and neck, liver or kidney cancer. This specimen was CD4+ or CD8+ T cells sorted from blood, taken in a trial of the OX40 agonist ivuxolimab. Written as DNA, the CDR3 is TGTGCCAGCAGTTACTACGCCGGGACAGGGGCTTACGAGCAGTACTTC. It yields the protein CASSYYAGTGAYEQYF.